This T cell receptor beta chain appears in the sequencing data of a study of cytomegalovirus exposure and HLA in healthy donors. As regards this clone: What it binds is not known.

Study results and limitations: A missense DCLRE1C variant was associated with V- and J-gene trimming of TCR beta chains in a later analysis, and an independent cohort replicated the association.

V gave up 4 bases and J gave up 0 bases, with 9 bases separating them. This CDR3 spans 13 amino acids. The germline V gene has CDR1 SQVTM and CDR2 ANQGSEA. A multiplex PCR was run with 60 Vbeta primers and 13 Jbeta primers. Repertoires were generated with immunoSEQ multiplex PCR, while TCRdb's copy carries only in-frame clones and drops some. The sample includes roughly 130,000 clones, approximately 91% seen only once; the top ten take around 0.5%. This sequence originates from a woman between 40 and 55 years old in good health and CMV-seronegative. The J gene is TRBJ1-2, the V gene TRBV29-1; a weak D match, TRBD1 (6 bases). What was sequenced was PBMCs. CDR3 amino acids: CSVGTVSNYGYTF. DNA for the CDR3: TGCAGCGTTGGGACAGTATCTAACTATGGCTACACCTTC.